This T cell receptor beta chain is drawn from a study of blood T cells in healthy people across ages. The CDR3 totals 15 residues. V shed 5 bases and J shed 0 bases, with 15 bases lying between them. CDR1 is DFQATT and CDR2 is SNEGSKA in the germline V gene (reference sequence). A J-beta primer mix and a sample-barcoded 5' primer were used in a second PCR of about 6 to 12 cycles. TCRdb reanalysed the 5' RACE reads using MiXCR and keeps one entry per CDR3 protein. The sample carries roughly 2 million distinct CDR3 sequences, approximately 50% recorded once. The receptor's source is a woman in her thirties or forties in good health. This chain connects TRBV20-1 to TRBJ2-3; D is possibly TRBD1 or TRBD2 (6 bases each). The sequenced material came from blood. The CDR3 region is CSAYRDSLSTDTQYF. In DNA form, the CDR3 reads TGCAGTGCTTACAGGGACTCGTTAAGCACAGATACGCAGTATTTT.